This T cell receptor (beta chain) is drawn from a study of PD-1 blockade in classical Hodgkin lymphoma. The study's findings and limits: Before treatment, TCR diversity in newly diagnosed patients was reportedly lower than in healthy donors.

A remark on this clone: Its antigen is still unknown.

This CDR3 is built from 14 residues. Germline lookup yields CDR1 MNHEY and CDR2 SMNVEV (reference sequence). V lost 7 bases, J lost 7 bases, and 19 bases lay in between. The method was immunoSEQ multiplex PCR; TCRdb's version includes in-frame clones alone and lacks a portion of them. Among 20,000 or so clones listed, more than 75% were seen once. Described time point: cycle 4 day 1 (C4D1), after more than 5 weeks of nivolumab. Patients all relapsed after autologous stem cell transplantation, and there was variation in brentuximab vedotin exposure. This TCR came from a human donor with classical Hodgkin lymphoma. This specimen consisted of peripheral blood mononuclear cells (PBMCs), obtained before the fourth cycle of nivolumab. The chain couples TRBV27 to TRBJ1-1; tentatively, D is TRBD1 (6 bases). CDR3 in amino acids: CASIRGGGYFEAFF. The DNA of the CDR3 is TGTGCCAGCATCCGTGGAGGGGGATATTTTGAAGCTTTCTTT.